This TCR beta chain appears in the sequencing data of a study of control samples from healthy donors and cancer patients. The junction had 10 bases not matched to a gene; V was cut back by 1 base and J by 4 bases. This CDR3 comprises 17 residues. Germline assignment: CDR1 LNHNV and CDR2 YYDKDF (reference sequence). The table came from immunoSEQ multiplex PCR; TCRdb's copy has only in-frame clones and leaves some out. The table includes 150,000 to 200,000 clones, around 90% detected once. The sequencing sample was made of blood. The rearrangement links TRBV15 to TRBJ1-5; 7 nucleotides align to TRBD1. This TCR came from a woman in her fifties or sixties in good health. The CDR3 DNA is TGTGCCACCAGCAGAGGGGGAACAGGGGCCCTAAATCAGCCCCAGCATTTT. It yields the protein CATSRGGTGALNQPQHF. Full variable domain (missing parts from reference TRBV15 and TRBJ1-5): DAMVIQNPRYQVTQFGKPVTLSCSQTLNHNVMYWYQQKSSQAPKLLFHYYDKDFNNEADTPDNFQSRRPNTSFCFLDIRSPGLGDTAMYLCATSRGGTGALNQPQHFGDGTRLSIL.